The 5 T cell receptor beta chains below all came from one sample that was sequenced in a study of blood T cell repertoires in COVID-19 (dated by TCRdb to 2018 to 2020). The library was built by means of the immunoSEQ multiplex PCR assay. This is the immuneACCESS table as TCRdb keeps it, with only in-frame sequences that have V and J called. A part of the clones is gone; compared with another copy, unresolved V genes explain less than half, and the rest is unexplained. The sample data list about 270,000 clones, and 88% of these were observed just once. 0.75% to 1% of the sample is in the top ten clones. Material: PBMCs or T cells enriched from blood (not recorded which). The receptor set was obtained from a woman aged 25 to 39 who had recovered from COVID-19.

The genes are TRBV30 and TRBJ1-1; possibly TRBD1 for D (5 bases). The CDR3 is 13 residues long. The V gene's germline CDR1 is GTSNPN and CDR2 SVGIG (reference sequence). V shed 4 bases and J shed 4 bases, with 13 bases lying between them. The DNA for the CDR3 is TGTGCCTGGAATCCCCAGGGTAGCACTGAAGCTTTCTTT. Translation gives CAWNPQGSTEAFF.

V gene TRBV9 combines with J gene TRBJ1-3, with TRBD1 as a possible D gene (6 bases). The germline CDR1 and CDR2 sequences are SGDLS and YYNGEE. The CDR3 extends over 15 amino acids. V lost 3 bases, J lost 0 bases, and 10 bases lay in between. The CDR3 sequence: CASSARGYSGNTIYF. The CDR3 DNA reads as TGTGCCAGCAGCGCCAGGGGCTACTCTGGAAACACCATATATTTT.

This chain links TRBV18 with TRBJ1-4; D is uncertain. The CDR3 loop spans 13 amino acids. CDR1 is KGHSH, CDR2 LQKENI, per germline. V dropped 3 bases and J dropped 4 bases, with 6 bases sitting between them. The CDR3 DNA sequence: TGTGCCAGCTCACCGGGCCTTAATGAAAAACTGTTTTTT. Encoded protein: CASSPGLNEKLFF.

The chain is built from TRBV28 and TRBJ2-6; 10 bases agree with TRBD1. After removal of 6 bases from V and 1 base from J, the junction contained 6 bases not matched to a gene. The CDR3 runs to 17 residues. Per germline, CDR1 MDHEN and CDR2 SYDVKM. CDR3 region: CASREPGQGSGANVLTF. As DNA, the CDR3 is TGTGCCAGCAGAGAACCGGGACAGGGGTCTGGGGCCAACGTCCTGACTTTC.

V is TRBV12-3 or TRBV12-4 and J is TRBJ1-1, with 10 positions matching TRBD1. Trimming took 8 bases from V and 4 from J; bases not matched to a gene: 1. CDR3 length: 12 amino acids. The CDR3 sequence is CASDRGRTEAFF. The CDR3 nucleotides read TGTGCCAGCGACAGGGGGCGCACTGAAGCTTTCTTT.